This TCR beta chain was obtained from a study of shared clonotypes between healthy human individuals. Germline V gene lookup returns CDR1 LNHNV and CDR2 YYDKDF (reference sequence). Trimming took 0 bases from V and 7 from J, leaving 13 bases between them. The CDR3 is made up of 15 amino acids. TCRdb keeps only in-frame clones here, not all; method: immunoSEQ multiplex PCR. The sample records hundreds of thousands of clones, just over 75% being singletons. This clonotype was sampled from a woman aged 40 to 49 in good health. Some clones in this sample may be carry-over from other donors' samples. The chain has TRBV15 and TRBJ1-5, with D unresolved. Sequenced: PBMCs. This CDR3 is CATSREAGLGQPQHF. CDR3 bases: TGTGCCACCAGCAGAGAGGCGGGGTTAGGGCAGCCCCAGCATTTT.